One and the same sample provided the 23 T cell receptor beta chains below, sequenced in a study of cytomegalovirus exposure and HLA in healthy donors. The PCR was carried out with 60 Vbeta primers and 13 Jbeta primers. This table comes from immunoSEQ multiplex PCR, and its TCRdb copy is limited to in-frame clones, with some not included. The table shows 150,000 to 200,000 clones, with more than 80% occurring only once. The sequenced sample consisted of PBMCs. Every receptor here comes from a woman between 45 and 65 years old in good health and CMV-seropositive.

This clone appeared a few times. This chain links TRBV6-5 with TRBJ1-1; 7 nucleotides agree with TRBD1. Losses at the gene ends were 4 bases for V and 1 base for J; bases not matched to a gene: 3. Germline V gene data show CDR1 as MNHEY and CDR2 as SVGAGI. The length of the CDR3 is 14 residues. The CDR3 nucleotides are TGTGCCAGCAGTTCCAGGGGGGAGAACACTGAAGCTTTCTTT. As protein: CASSSRGENTEAFF.

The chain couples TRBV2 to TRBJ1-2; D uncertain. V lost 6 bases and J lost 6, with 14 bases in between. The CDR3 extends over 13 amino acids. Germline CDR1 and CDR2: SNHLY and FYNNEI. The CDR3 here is CASRGGPNDGYTF. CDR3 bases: TGTGCCAGCAGGGGAGGACCGAACGATGGCTACACCTTC.

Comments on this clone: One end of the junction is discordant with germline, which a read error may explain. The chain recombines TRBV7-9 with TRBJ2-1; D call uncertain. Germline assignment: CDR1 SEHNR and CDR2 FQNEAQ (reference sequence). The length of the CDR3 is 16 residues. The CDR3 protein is CSSSQRTVGSYNEQFF. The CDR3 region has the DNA TGTTCCAGCAGCCAGAGAACAGTGGGCTCCTACAATGAGCAGTTCTTC.

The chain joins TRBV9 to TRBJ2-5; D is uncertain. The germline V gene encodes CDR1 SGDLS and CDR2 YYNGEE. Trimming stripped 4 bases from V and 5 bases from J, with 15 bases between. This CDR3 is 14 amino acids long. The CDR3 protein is CASSPDWPGETQYF. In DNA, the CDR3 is TGTGCCAGCAGCCCTGACTGGCCCGGGGAGACCCAGTACTTC.

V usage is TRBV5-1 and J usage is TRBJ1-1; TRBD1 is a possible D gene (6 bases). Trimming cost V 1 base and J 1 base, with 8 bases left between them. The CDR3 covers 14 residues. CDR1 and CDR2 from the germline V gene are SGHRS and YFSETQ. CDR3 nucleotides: TGCGCCAGCAGCTTGCAGGGGCAGAACACTGAAGCTTTCTTT. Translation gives CASSLQGQNTEAFF.

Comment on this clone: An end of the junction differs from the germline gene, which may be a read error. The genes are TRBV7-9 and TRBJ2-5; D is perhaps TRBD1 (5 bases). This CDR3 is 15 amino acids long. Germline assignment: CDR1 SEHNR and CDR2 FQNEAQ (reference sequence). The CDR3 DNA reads TGTTCCAGCAGCTTAGGGGCCAGGGCGCAAGAGACCCAGTACTTC. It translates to CSSSLGARAQETQYF. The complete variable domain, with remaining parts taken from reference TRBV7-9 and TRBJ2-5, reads DTGVSQNPRHKITKRGQNVTFRCDPISEHNRLYWYRQTLGQGPEFLTYFQNEAQLEKSRLLSDRFSAERPKGSFSTLEIQRTEQGDSAMYLCSSSLGARAQETQYFGPGTRLLVL.

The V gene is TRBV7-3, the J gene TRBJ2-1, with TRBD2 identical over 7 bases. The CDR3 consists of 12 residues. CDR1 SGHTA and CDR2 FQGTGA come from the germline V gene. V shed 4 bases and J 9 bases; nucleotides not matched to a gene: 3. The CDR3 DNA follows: TGTGCCAGCAGCTCCTGGGGGGGTGAGCAGTTCTTC. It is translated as CASSSWGGEQFF.

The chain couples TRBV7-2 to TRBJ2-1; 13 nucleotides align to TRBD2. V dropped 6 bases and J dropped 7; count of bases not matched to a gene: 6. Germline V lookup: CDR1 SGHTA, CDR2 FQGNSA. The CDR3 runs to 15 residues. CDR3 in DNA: TGTGCCAGCAGGCCGGGACTAGCGGGGAATAATGAGCAGTTCTTC. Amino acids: CASRPGLAGNNEQFF. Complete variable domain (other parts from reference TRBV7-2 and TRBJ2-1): GAGVSQSPSNKVTEKGKDVELRCDPISGHTALYWYRQSLGQGLEFLIYFQGNSAPDKSGLPSDRFSAERTGGSVSTLTIQRTQQEDSAVYLCASRPGLAGNNEQFFGPGTRLTVL.

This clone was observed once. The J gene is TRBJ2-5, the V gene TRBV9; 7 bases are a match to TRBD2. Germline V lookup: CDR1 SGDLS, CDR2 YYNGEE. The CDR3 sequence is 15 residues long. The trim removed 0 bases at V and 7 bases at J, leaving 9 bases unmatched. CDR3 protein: CASSVGGSGEGTQYF. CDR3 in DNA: TGTGCCAGCAGCGTAGGAGGATCGGGGGAGGGGACCCAGTACTTC.

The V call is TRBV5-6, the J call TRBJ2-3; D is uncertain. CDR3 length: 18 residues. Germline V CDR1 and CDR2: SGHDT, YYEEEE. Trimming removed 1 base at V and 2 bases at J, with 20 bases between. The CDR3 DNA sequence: TGTGCCAGCAGCTTGTGGTTTAAAGCTCCCCTTTACACAGATACGCAGTATTTT. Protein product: CASSLWFKAPLYTDTQYF. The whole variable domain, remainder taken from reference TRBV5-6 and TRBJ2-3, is DAGVTQSPTHLIKTRGQQVTLRCSPKSGHDTVSWYQQALGQGPQFIFQYYEEEERQRGNFPDRFSGHQFPNYSSELNVNALLLGDSALYLCASSLWFKAPLYTDTQYFGPGTRLTVL.

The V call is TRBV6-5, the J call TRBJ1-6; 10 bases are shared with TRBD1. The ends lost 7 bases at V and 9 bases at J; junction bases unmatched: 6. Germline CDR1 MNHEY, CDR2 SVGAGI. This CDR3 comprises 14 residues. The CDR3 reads CASIRDRGTSPLHF. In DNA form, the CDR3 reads TGTGCCAGCATCCGGGACAGGGGAACTTCACCCCTCCACTTT.

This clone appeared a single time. This CDR3 is CASRPRDRANTGELFF. The DNA for the CDR3 is TGTGCCAGCAGGCCGAGGGACAGGGCCAACACCGGGGAGCTGTTTTTT. The chain joins TRBV11-2 to TRBJ2-2; 9 nucleotides match TRBD1. Trimming at V came to 6 bases and at J to 2 bases, leaving 7 bases not matched to a gene. Germline V CDR1 and CDR2: SGHAT, FQNNGV. The CDR3 consists of 16 residues.

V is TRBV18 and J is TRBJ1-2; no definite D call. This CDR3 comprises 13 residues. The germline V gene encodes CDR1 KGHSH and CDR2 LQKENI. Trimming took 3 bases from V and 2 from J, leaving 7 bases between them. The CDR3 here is CASSPDSNYGYTF. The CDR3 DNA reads TGTGCCAGCTCACCGGACTCAAACTATGGCTACACCTTC.

As DNA, the CDR3 is TGTGCCAGTAGTATAGACAGGGGGCAGGAGCAGTACTTC. Residues: CASSIDRGQEQYF. The V call is TRBV19, the J call TRBJ2-7, with 8 bases that match TRBD1. The J segment lost 7 bases and the V segment lost 0 bases, leaving 2 bases of the junction unmatched. Germline V gene sequence: CDR1 LNHDA, CDR2 SQIVND (reference sequence). This CDR3 spans 13 amino acids.

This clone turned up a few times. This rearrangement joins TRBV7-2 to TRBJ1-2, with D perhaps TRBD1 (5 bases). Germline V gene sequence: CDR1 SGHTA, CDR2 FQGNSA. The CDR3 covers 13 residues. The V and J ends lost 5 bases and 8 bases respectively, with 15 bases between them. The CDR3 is CASSRIRAGGYTF. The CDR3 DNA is TGTGCCAGCAGCCGAATCAGGGCGGGGGGCTACACCTTC.

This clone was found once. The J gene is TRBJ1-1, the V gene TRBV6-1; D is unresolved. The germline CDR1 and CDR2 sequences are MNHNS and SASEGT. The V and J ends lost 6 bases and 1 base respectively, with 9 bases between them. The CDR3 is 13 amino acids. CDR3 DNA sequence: TGTGCCAGCAGCTCGGGTGGGAACACTGAAGCTTTCTTT. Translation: CASSSGGNTEAFF.

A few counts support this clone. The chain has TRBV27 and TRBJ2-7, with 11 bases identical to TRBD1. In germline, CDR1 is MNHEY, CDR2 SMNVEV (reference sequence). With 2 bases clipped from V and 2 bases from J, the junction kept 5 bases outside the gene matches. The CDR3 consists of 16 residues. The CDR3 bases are TGTGCCAGCAGTTTAGTGGTGGGACAGGGGGCCTACGAGCAGTACTTC. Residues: CASSLVVGQGAYEQYF.

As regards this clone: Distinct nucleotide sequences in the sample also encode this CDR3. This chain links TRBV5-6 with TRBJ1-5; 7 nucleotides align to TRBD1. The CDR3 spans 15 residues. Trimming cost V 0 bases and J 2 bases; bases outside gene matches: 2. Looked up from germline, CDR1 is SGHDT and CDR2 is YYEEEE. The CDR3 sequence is CASSLAGTGNQPQHF. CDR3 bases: TGTGCCAGCAGCTTGGCCGGGACAGGCAATCAGCCCCAGCATTTT.

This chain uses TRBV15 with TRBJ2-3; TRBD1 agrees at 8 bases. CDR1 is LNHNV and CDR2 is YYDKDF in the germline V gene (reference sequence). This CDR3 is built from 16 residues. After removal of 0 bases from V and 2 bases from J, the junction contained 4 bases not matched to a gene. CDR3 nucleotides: TGTGCCACCAGCAGAGAGGCAGGGGGCTTCACAGATACGCAGTATTTT. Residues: CATSREAGGFTDTQYF.

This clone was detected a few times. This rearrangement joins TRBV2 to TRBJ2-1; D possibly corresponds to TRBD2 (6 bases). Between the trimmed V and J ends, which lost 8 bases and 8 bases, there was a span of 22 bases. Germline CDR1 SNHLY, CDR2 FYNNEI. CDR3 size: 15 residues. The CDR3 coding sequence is TGTGCCAGCCGCCCCTCGGGACTGCGTGGTTATGAGCAGTTCTTC. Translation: CASRPSGLRGYEQFF. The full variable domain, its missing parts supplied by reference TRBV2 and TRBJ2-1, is EPEVTQTPSHQVTQMGQEVILRCVPISNHLYFYWYRQILGQKVEFLVSFYNNEISEKSEIFDDQFSVERPDGSNFTLKIRSTKLEDSAMYFCASRPSGLRGYEQFFGPGTRLTVL.

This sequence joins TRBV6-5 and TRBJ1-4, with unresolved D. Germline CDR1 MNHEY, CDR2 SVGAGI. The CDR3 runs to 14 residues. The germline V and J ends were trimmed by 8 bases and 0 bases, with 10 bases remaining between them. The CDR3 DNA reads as TGTGCCAGCCTCCGGGAGACAACTAATGAAAAACTGTTTTTT. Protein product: CASLRETTNEKLFF.

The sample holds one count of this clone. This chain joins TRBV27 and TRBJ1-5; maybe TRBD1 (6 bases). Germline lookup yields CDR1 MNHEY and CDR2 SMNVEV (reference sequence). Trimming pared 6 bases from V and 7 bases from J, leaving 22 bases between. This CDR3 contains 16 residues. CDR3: CASRQPQTGQVQPQHF. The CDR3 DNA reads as TGTGCCAGCAGACAGCCCCAAACAGGGCAGGTACAGCCCCAGCATTTT.

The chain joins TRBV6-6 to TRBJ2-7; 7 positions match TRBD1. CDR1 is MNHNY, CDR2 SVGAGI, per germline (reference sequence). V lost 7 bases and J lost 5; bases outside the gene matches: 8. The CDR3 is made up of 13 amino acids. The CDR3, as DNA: TGTGCCAGCACCCTACAGGGGACGGACGAGCAGTACTTC. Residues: CASTLQGTDEQYF.